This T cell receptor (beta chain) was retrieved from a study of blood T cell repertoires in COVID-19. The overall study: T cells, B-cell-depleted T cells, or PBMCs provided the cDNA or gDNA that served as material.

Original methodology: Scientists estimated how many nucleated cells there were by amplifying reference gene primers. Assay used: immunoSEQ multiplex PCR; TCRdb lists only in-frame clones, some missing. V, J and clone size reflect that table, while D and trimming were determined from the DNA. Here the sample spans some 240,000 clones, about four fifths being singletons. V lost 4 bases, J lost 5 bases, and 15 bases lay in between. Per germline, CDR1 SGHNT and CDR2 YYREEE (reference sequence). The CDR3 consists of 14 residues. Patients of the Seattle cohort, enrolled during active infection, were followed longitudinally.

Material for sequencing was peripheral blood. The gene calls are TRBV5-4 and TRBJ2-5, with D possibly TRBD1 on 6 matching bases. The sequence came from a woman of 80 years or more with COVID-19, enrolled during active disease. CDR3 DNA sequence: TGTGCCAGCAGCCCCAGGGGCGTGTGGGAGACCCAGTACTTC. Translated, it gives CASSPRGVWETQYF. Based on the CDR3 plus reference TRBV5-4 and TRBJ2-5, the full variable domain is ETGVTQSPTHLIKTRGQQVTLRCSSQSGHNTVSWYQQALGQGPQFIFQYYREEENGRGNFPPRFSGLQFPNYSSELNVNALELDDSALYLCASSPRGVWETQYFGPGTRLLVL.